The rows below give T cell receptor beta chains drawn from one sample of a study of shared clonotypes between healthy human individuals. Profiling relied on immunoSEQ multiplex PCR, and the TCRdb table lists in-frame clones only, not all of them. The sample yields about a million clones, around 74% seen once. The sample comprised memory CD4+ T cells sorted from blood. The receptors come from a man between 18 and 29 years old in good health. CDR3s include the opening cysteine and the closing phenylalanine or tryptophan. The D gene is left open where the match is weak. The size of a clone is reported for some rows only, either as once, few or many, or as a class for expanded clones.

D: TRBD2; V: TRBV5-4; J: TRBJ2-3; size: -; DNA: TGTGCCAGCAGCTTGGCCAGGGCTAGCGGGAGCACAGATACGCAGTATTTT; CDR3: CASSLARASGSTDTQYF
D: -; V: TRBV6-5; J: TRBJ1-6; size: -; DNA: TGTGCCAGCAGTTACTACAGGGTCGGAATGGGTTCACCCCTCCACTTT; CDR3: CASSYYRVGMGSPLHF
D: -; V: TRBV5-4; J: TRBJ2-7; size: -; DNA: TGTGCCAGCAGCACCAGGGGAACCTACGAGCAGTACTTC; CDR3: CASSTRGTYEQYF
D: -; V: TRBV5-1; J: TRBJ2-1; size: -; DNA: TGCGCCAGCAGCAATACCGGGACGATGGACAATGAGCAGTTCTTC; CDR3: CASSNTGTMDNEQFF
D: -; V: TRBV6-1; J: TRBJ1-6; size: -; DNA: TGTGCCACCCGGACTAACCTCTATAATTCACCCCTCCACTTT; CDR3: CATRTNLYNSPLHF
D: -; V: TRBV21-1; J: TRBJ1-6; size: -; DNA: TGTGCCAGCAGCAAAGGGACAGGACAACTTCCTTATAATTCACCCCTCCACTTT; CDR3: CASSKGTGQLPYNSPLHF
D: -; V: TRBV27; J: TRBJ2-1; size: -; DNA: TGTGCCAGCAGTTTGGGACCGCCATCATACAATGAGCAGTTCTTC; CDR3: CASSLGPPSYNEQFF
D: TRBD1; V: TRBV7-6; J: TRBJ1-3; size: once; DNA: TGTGCCAGCAGCTTAGGACAGGGTTTCACGTCTGGAAACACCATATATTTT; CDR3: CASSLGQGFTSGNTIYF
D: TRBD2; V: TRBV6-5; J: TRBJ2-3; size: -; DNA: TGTGCCAGCAGGACCAGCGGGGGGGCCGGTACGCAGTATTTT; CDR3: CASRTSGGAGTQYF
D: -; V: TRBV30; J: TRBJ2-3; size: -; DNA: TGTGCCTGGGAGGATGTTAGCACAGATACGCAGTATTTT; CDR3: CAWEDVSTDTQYF
D: -; V: TRBV27; J: TRBJ1-2; size: -; DNA: TGTGCCAGCAGCCGCTCACGGGCTAACTATGGCTACACCTTC; CDR3: CASSRSRANYGYTF
D: -; V: TRBV6-5; J: TRBJ2-7; size: -; DNA: TGTGCCAGCAGTTACCCAGTATTACTTGATACTGGGGAGCAGTACTTC; CDR3: CASSYPVLLDTGEQYF
D: -; V: TRBV25-1; J: TRBJ2-1; size: -; DNA: TGTGCCAGCAGTGAATATACCCCCGGGAGATGGAATGAGCAGTTCTTC; CDR3: CASSEYTPGRWNEQFF
D: -; V: TRBV2; J: TRBJ1-3; size: -; DNA: TGTGCCAGCAGTGAGCTGATCTCTGGAAACACCATATATTTT; CDR3: CASSELISGNTIYF
D: -; V: TRBV7-8; J: TRBJ2-6; size: once; DNA: TGTGCCGCTGGGGCCAACGTCCTGACTTTC; CDR3: CAAGANVLTF
D: -; V: TRBV5-8; J: TRBJ1-5; size: -; DNA: TGTGCCAGCAGCTCATCCGGGACTTCTCAGCCCCAGCATTTT; CDR3: CASSSSGTSQPQHF
D: -; V: TRBV4-1; J: TRBJ1-5; size: -; DNA: TGCGCCAGCAGCCAGGACGCCCAAGAGTATCAGCCCCAGCATTTT; CDR3: CASSQDAQEYQPQHF
D: -; V: TRBV5-1; J: TRBJ1-3; size: few; DNA: TGCGCCAGCAGCTTGAGTATTGGGGGCACATCTGGAAACACCATATATTTT; CDR3: CASSLSIGGTSGNTIYF
D: -; V: TRBV20-1; J: TRBJ2-5; size: -; DNA: TGCAGTGCCAGGAAAGAGACCCAGTACTTC; CDR3: CSARKETQYF
D: -; V: TRBV9; J: TRBJ2-1; size: -; DNA: TGTGCCAGCAGCGTAGGCCCCGGGAATGAGCAGTTCTTC; CDR3: CASSVGPGNEQFF
D: -; V: TRBV5-1; J: TRBJ1-6; size: many; DNA: TGCGCCAGCAGCGAAAAATTAACCGGCGGGTTGAATTCACCCCTCCACTTT; CDR3: CASSEKLTGGLNSPLHF
D: -; V: TRBV6-1; J: TRBJ2-7; size: -; DNA: TGTGCCAGCAGGGGGGTAGGCTCGACCTACGAGCAGTACTTC; CDR3: CASRGVGSTYEQYF
D: TRBD1; V: TRBV25-1; J: TRBJ1-4; size: -; DNA: TGTGCCAGCAGTGAGGGACAGTTGAGTAGGACTAATGAAAAACTGTTTTTT; CDR3: CASSEGQLSRTNEKLFF
D: -; V: TRBV5-1; J: TRBJ2-5; size: -; DNA: TGCGCCAGCAGCCCAGAGGGGGGGAGAGAGACCCAGTACTTC; CDR3: CASSPEGGRETQYF
D: -; V: TRBV5-1; J: TRBJ1-2; size: -; DNA: TGCGCCAGCAGCCCCGGGACGGGAAACTATGGCTACACCTTC; CDR3: CASSPGTGNYGYTF
D: -; V: TRBV6-6; J: TRBJ1-4; size: -; DNA: TGTGCCAGCAGACCACAGCTTAATGAAAAACTGTTTTTT; CDR3: CASRPQLNEKLFF
D: TRBD2; V: TRBV7-2; J: TRBJ2-5; size: -; DNA: TGTGCCAGCAGCCCAGGACTAGCGGGACAAGAGACCCAGTACTTC; CDR3: CASSPGLAGQETQYF
D: -; V: TRBV7-8; J: TRBJ2-1; size: -; DNA: TGTGCCAGCAGCACCGCCCAGGGGCCCTACAATGAGCAGTTCTTC; CDR3: CASSTAQGPYNEQFF
D: -; V: TRBV5-1; J: TRBJ2-7; size: -; DNA: TGCGCCAGCAGGGAGAAGATAGCGGACAACTACGAGCAGTACTTC; CDR3: CASREKIADNYEQYF
D: -; V: TRBV9; J: TRBJ2-7; size: few; DNA: TGTGCCAGCAGCGTAGACCCGAGCTCCTACGAGCAGTACTTC; CDR3: CASSVDPSSYEQYF
D: -; V: TRBV19; J: TRBJ1-1; size: -; DNA: TGTGCCAGCAGTATGAGGGGGAACACTGAAGCTTTCTTT; CDR3: CASSMRGNTEAFF
D: TRBD2; V: TRBV15; J: TRBJ2-5; size: -; DNA: TGTGCCACCAGCAGAATCCCAGCGGGGGGGCTGTATGAGACCCAGTACTTC; CDR3: CATSRIPAGGLYETQYF
D: TRBD1; V: TRBV30; J: TRBJ1-1; size: few; DNA: TGTGCCTGGGCCGGACAGGGAAAAACTGAAGCTTTCTTT; CDR3: CAWAGQGKTEAFF
D: -; V: TRBV7-9; J: TRBJ1-1; size: -; DNA: TGTGCCAGCAGCTTACTAGGGACGGCGAACACTGAAGCTTTCTTT; CDR3: CASSLLGTANTEAFF
D: -; V: TRBV19; J: TRBJ2-1; size: -; DNA: TGTGCCAGTAGTATGGTTTTTAGCTCCTACAATGAGCAGTTCTTC; CDR3: CASSMVFSSYNEQFF
D: -; V: TRBV30; J: TRBJ1-1; size: few; DNA: TGTGCCTGGAGTGTCATGAACACTGAAGCTTTCTTT; CDR3: CAWSVMNTEAFF
D: TRBD1; V: TRBV7-2; J: TRBJ1-6; size: -; DNA: TGTGCCAGCAGCTTGAACGCAGGGGGCCGACCCCTCCACTTT; CDR3: CASSLNAGGRPLHF
D: -; V: TRBV6-4; J: TRBJ2-5; size: -; DNA: TGTGCCAGCAGTGACTCGACGCGGAGGTACCAAGAGACCCAGTACTTC; CDR3: CASSDSTRRYQETQYF
D: -; V: TRBV28; J: TRBJ2-5; size: -; DNA: TGTGCCAGCAGTTTGGGGAGTGCCCCTAGGGAGACCCAGTACTTC; CDR3: CASSLGSAPRETQYF
D: -; V: TRBV21-1; J: TRBJ1-2; size: once; DNA: TGTGCCAGCAGCAAAGAGCGGGGCTCCTTATTCTATGGCTACACCTTC; CDR3: CASSKERGSLFYGYTF
D: TRBD1; V: TRBV4-1; J: TRBJ1-4; size: -; DNA: TGCGCCAGCAGCCAAGGGTTCAGGGGGGAAAAACTGTTTTTT; CDR3: CASSQGFRGEKLFF
D: -; V: TRBV5-6; J: TRBJ2-5; size: -; DNA: TGTGCCAGCAGCTTGCGGAGGGGCGTTATACAAGAGACCCAGTACTTC; CDR3: CASSLRRGVIQETQYF
D: TRBD2; V: TRBV15; J: TRBJ2-1; size: -; DNA: TGTGCCACCAGCAGATCCCTAGCGGAAGAGCAGTTCTTC; CDR3: CATSRSLAEEQFF
D: -; V: TRBV19; J: TRBJ1-2; size: once; DNA: TGTGCCAGTAGTTCCTCGACAGTTAACTATGGCTACACCTTC; CDR3: CASSSSTVNYGYTF
D: TRBD2; V: TRBV4-3; J: TRBJ2-1; size: -; DNA: TGCGCCAGCAGCCAAGAGGGACTAGCGGGAGAGAGCTCCTACAATGAGCAGTTCTTC; CDR3: CASSQEGLAGESSYNEQFF
D: -; V: TRBV5-3; J: TRBJ1-2; size: -; DNA: TGTGCCAGAAGCTTCTCAGGAGGGGGTGGCTACACCTTC; CDR3: CARSFSGGGGYTF
D: -; V: TRBV5-6; J: TRBJ2-7; size: once; DNA: TGTGCCAGCAGGAGAACCAGCTACGAGCAGTACTTC; CDR3: CASRRTSYEQYF
D: -; V: TRBV19; J: TRBJ1-2; size: -; DNA: TGTGCCAGTAGTATCCTCGGGGGCTCGGGCTACACCTTC; CDR3: CASSILGGSGYTF
D: -; V: TRBV11-3; J: TRBJ2-2; size: -; DNA: TGTGCCAGCAGCTTAGTATCTGGGGGCACCGGGGAGCTGTTTTTT; CDR3: CASSLVSGGTGELFF
D: -; V: TRBV11-1; J: TRBJ1-1; size: -; DNA: TGTGCCAGCAGTGGAGGGGTAGGTGAAGCTTTCTTT; CDR3: CASSGGVGEAFF
D: -; V: TRBV7-2; J: TRBJ1-3; size: -; DNA: TGTGCCACCACCTCCCCGGACTCTGGAAACACCATATATTTT; CDR3: CATTSPDSGNTIYF
D: TRBD1; V: TRBV18; J: TRBJ2-7; size: -; DNA: TGTGCCAGCTCACAGGGACAGAGCTCCTACGAGCAGTACTTC; CDR3: CASSQGQSSYEQYF
D: -; V: TRBV27; J: TRBJ1-2; size: -; DNA: TGTGCCGGTCCGCCTAACTATGGCTACACCTTC; CDR3: CAGPPNYGYTF
D: TRBD1; V: TRBV6-6; J: TRBJ2-5; size: -; DNA: TGTGCCAGCAGCCCGCAGGGGGCGACCATGGAGACCCAGTACTTC; CDR3: CASSPQGATMETQYF
D: -; V: TRBV9; J: TRBJ2-7; size: -; DNA: TGTGCCAGCAGCCAACCCCCCTCCTACGAGCAGTACTTC; CDR3: CASSQPPSYEQYF
D: TRBD1; V: TRBV29-1; J: TRBJ2-5; size: -; DNA: TGCAGCGGTTCTCCGGGACAGGGGGGGGAGACCCAGTACTTC; CDR3: CSGSPGQGGETQYF
D: TRBD1; V: TRBV7-2; J: TRBJ1-4; size: -; DNA: TGTGCCAGCAGCCTCCGACAGGGTAGGAATGAAAAACTGTTTTTT; CDR3: CASSLRQGRNEKLFF
D: TRBD1; V: TRBV7-3; J: TRBJ1-5; size: once; DNA: TGTGCCAGCAGCTCAAAGTGGGACAGGGTTAATCAGCCCCAGCATTTT; CDR3: CASSSKWDRVNQPQHF
D: TRBD1; V: TRBV2; J: TRBJ1-1; size: few; DNA: TGTGCCAGCACTCGACAGGGCGCCGCGAACACTGAAGCTTTCTTT; CDR3: CASTRQGAANTEAFF
D: TRBD1; V: TRBV5-1; J: TRBJ1-2; size: -; DNA: TGCGCCAGCAGCCCCGGGGGACAGCGAGAGACTAACTATGGCTACACCTTC; CDR3: CASSPGGQRETNYGYTF